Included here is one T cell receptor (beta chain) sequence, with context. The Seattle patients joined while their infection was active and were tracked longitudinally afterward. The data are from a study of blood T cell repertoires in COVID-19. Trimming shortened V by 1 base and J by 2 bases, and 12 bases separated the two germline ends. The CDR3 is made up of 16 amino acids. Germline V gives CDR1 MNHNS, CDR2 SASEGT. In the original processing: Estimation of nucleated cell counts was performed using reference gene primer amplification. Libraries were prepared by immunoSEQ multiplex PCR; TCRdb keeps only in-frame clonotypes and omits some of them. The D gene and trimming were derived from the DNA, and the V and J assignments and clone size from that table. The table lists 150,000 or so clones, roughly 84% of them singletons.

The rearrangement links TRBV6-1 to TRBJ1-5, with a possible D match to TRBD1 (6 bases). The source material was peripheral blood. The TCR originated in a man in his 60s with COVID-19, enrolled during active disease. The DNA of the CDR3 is TGTGCCAGCAGTGAAGACGGGGGGCTTGGCAATCAGCCCCAGCATTTT. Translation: CASSEDGGLGNQPQHF.